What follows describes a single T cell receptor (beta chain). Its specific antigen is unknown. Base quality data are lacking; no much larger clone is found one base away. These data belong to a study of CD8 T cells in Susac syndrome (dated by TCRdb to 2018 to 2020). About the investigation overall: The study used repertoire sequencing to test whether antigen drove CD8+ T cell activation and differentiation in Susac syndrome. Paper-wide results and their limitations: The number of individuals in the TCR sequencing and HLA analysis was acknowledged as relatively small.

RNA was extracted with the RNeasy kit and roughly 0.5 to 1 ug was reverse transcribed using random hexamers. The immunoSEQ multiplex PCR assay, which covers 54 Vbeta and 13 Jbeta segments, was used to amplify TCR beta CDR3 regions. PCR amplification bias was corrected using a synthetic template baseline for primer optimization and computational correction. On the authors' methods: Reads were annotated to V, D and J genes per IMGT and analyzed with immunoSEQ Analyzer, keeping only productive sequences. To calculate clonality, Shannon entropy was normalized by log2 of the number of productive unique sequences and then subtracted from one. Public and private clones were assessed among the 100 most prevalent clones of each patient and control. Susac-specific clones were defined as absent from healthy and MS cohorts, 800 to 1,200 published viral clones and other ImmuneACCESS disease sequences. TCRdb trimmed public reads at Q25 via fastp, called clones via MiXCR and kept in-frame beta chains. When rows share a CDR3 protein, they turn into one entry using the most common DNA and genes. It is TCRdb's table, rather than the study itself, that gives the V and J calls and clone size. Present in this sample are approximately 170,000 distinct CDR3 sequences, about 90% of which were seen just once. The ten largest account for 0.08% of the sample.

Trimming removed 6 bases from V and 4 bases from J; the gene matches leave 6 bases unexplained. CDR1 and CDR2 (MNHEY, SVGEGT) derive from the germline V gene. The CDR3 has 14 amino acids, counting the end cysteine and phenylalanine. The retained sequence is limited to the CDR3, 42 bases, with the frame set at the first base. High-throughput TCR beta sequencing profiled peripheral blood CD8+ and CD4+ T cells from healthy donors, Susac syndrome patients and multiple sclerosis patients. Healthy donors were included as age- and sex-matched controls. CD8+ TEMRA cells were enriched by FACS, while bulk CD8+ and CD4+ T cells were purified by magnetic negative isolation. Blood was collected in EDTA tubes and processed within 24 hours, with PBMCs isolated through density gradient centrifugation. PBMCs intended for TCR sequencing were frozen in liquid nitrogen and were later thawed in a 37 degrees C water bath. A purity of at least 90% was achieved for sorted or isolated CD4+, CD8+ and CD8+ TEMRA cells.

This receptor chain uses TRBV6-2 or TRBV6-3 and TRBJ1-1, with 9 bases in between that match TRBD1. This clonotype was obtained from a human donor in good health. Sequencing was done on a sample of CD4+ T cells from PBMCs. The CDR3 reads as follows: CASSHRQGGTEAFF. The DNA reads TGTGCCAGCAGCCACAGACAGGGGGGCACTGAAGCTTTCTTT.